Below are 23 T cell receptor beta chains sequenced from a single sample in a study of tumor and adjacent non-tumor tissue in lung cancer. TCRbeta libraries were built with three rounds of nested PCR, modified from ARM-PCR. TCRdb re-called the multiplex PCR reads with MiXCR, one entry per CDR3 protein. Counted here are 200,000 or so distinct CDR3 sequences, less than 80% occurring once; the ten biggest clones make up 20% to 25%. No cell sorting was done before RNA was extracted from the tissue. The sample taken for sequencing was lung tumor tissue. These TCRs come from a man aged 60 to 75 with non-small cell lung cancer.

In the case of this clonotype: A much larger clone lies one base from this, so it may be a read error. The chain links TRBV6-6 to TRBJ1-1; the D is unclear. The CDR3 has 15 residues. Germline V lookup: CDR1 MNHNY, CDR2 SVGAGI (reference sequence). In nucleotides, the CDR3 is TGTGTCAGCAGTTACTTGGCAGCCATCGAATCTGAAGCTTTCTTT. Its translation: CVSSYLAAIESEAFF.

To note about this clonotype: A much larger clone lies one base from this, so it may be a read error. V usage is TRBV20-1 and J usage is TRBJ1-6; 10 positions agree with TRBD1. The germline V gene has CDR1 DFQATT and CDR2 SNEGSKA (reference sequence). The CDR3 totals 15 residues. The CDR3 sequence: CSTRDFGTGASPLHF. CDR3 coding DNA: TGCAGTACTAGAGATTTCGGGACAGGGGCTTCACCCCTCCACTTT.

This clonotype came up many times. The chain combines TRBV20-1 with TRBJ2-3; either TRBD1 or TRBD2 may supply D (6 bases each). This CDR3 is 17 amino acids long. V dropped 0 bases and J dropped 2 bases, with 18 bases sitting between them. Germline CDR1 is DFQATT and CDR2 is SNEGSKA (reference sequence). Written as DNA, the CDR3 is TGCAGTGCTAGAGATCAGAGGGGGGCGCTTTACACAGATACGCAGTATTTT. This translates into CSARDQRGALYTDTQYF.

As to this clonotype: Being one base from a much bigger clone, this may be a read error. The V gene is TRBV6-1, the J gene TRBJ2-3, with 8 bases that match TRBD1. The V gene's germline CDR1 is MNHNS and CDR2 SASEGT. V shed 6 bases and J 3 bases; nucleotides not matched to a gene: 14. This CDR3 comprises 17 residues. In nucleotides, the CDR3 is TGTGCCAGCAGGGAGGACAGGGAGTGGACGCAGACAGATACGCAGTATTTT. Translated, it gives CASREDREWTQTDTQYF.

This clonotype appeared many times. The gene calls are TRBV10-2 and TRBJ2-1; D is uncertain. Trimming removed 3 bases from V and 6 bases from J, with 6 bases in between. CDR3 length: 12 residues. From germline, CDR1 is WSHSY and CDR2 SAAADI. This CDR3 is CASSDYSNEQFF. CDR3 bases: TGCGCCAGCAGTGATTACAGCAATGAGCAGTTCTTC.

Notes on this clonotype: This clone may be a read error of a much larger clone one base away. The V gene is TRBV5-4, the J gene TRBJ2-3; 10 bases match TRBD2. Per the germline V gene, CDR1 is SGHNT and CDR2 is YYREEE (reference sequence). The CDR3 runs to 16 residues. The CDR3 bases are TGTGCCAGCAGACACGGGACTAGCGTAAACACAGATTCGCAGTATTTT. This encodes CASRHGTSVNTDSQYF.

A remark on this clonotype: The junction departs from germline at one end; a sequencing error may be responsible. CDR3 coding DNA: TGTGCCAGTAGAAATATCTCTGGGGCCAACGTGCTGACTTTC. As protein: CASRNISGANVLTF. The chain carries TRBV11-2 and TRBJ2-6; possibly TRBD1 for D (5 bases). Germline V gene sequence: CDR1 SGHAT, CDR2 FQNNGV. This CDR3 spans 14 amino acids.

A remark on this clonotype: A read error may produce the germline difference seen at one junction end. The chain links TRBV11-2 to TRBJ2-5; TRBD2 agrees at 7 bases. From germline, CDR1 is SGHAT and CDR2 FQNNGV. The CDR3 loop spans 16 amino acids. The CDR3 reads CASSPTSLGGRETQYF. In nucleotides, the CDR3 is TGTGCCAGCAGCCCAACGTCCCTGGGGGGGAGAGAGACTCAGTACTTC.

Turning to this clonotype: The CDR3 carries no conserved terminal phenylalanine or tryptophan, so it likely arises from a read error. The DNA is omitted, as the CDR3 cannot be located on it reliably, and the CDR3 follows TCRdb's listing. The chain joins TRBV12-3 or TRBV12-4 to TRBJ2-2; TRBD1 is the table's D call, not checked against the DNA. Both ends counted, the CDR3 spans 14 residues. The CDR3 sequence is CASRKGARTGELFL.

This chain uses TRBV20-1 with TRBJ2-7; 9 nucleotides agree with TRBD1. V lost 0 bases to trimming and J lost 13 bases; unmatched junction nucleotides: 19. Per the germline V gene, CDR1 is DFQATT and CDR2 is SNEGSKA (reference sequence). CDR3 length equals 16 residues. The CDR3 DNA reads as TGCAGTGCTAGAGATCTCGGGACAGGGAACTACTACGATCAATACTTC. The encoded protein is CSARDLGTGNYYDQYF.

This clonotype has only a few counts. The chain recombines TRBV4-2 with TRBJ1-5; possibly TRBD1 for D (6 bases). Trimming stripped 4 bases from V and 7 bases from J, with 14 bases between. This CDR3 spans 14 amino acids. In germline, CDR1 is LGHNA, CDR2 YNFKEQ. The CDR3 protein is CASSPSGAEQPQHF. CDR3 in DNA: TGTGCCAGCAGCCCCTCGGGGGCGGAGCAGCCCCAGCATTTT.

As regards this clonotype: The junction differs from germline at one of its ends, possibly a read error. The chain recombines TRBV7-9 with TRBJ2-2; D perhaps matches TRBD2 (6 bases). This CDR3 has 16 amino acids. Germline assignment: CDR1 SEHNR and CDR2 FQNEAQ (reference sequence). CDR3 protein: CASSPRESTNTGELFF. The CDR3 region has the DNA TGTGCCAGCAGCCCCCGGGAGTCCACGAACACCGGGGAGCTATTTTTT.

The rearrangement joins TRBV28 to TRBJ2-4; D uncertain. Trimming took off 5 bases at V and 11 bases at J, with 13 bases between the two ends. CDR3 length equals 12 residues. Germline V gene data show CDR1 as MDHEN and CDR2 as SYDVKM. CDR3 bases: TGTGCCAGCAGTATGATACGGACCTTTCAGTACTTC. This encodes CASSMIRTFQYF.

Concerning this clonotype itself: Just one base apart from a much larger clone, this may be a read error. The chain combines TRBV20-1 with TRBJ2-3; D remains ambiguous. CDR1 is DFQATT, CDR2 SNEGSKA, per germline (reference sequence). This CDR3 is built from 14 residues. CDR3 protein: CSDRVPGRTDTQYF. The CDR3 coding sequence is TGCAGTGATAGAGTCCCAGGACGCACAGATACGCAGTATTTT.

This chain connects TRBV24-1 to TRBJ2-5, with unresolved D. Germline V gene lookup returns CDR1 KGHDR and CDR2 SFDVKD. This CDR3 contains 15 residues. The V end lost 6 bases, the J end lost 4 bases, and 17 bases lay between the germline ends. This chain's CDR3 is CATSHPGPGRETQYF. The CDR3 nucleotides are TGTGCCACCAGTCATCCGGGTCCTGGCAGAGAGACCCAGTACTTC.

In this sample, this clonotype turned up many times. The V and J genes are TRBV28 and TRBJ1-1; 10 bases are a match to TRBD1. The germline V gene encodes CDR1 MDHEN and CDR2 SYDVKM. Losses at the gene ends were 11 bases for V and 0 bases for J; bases not matched to a gene: 6. CDR3 length equals 14 residues. The CDR3 reads CAVDRGQMNTEAFF. The CDR3 DNA reads as TGTGCCGTAGACAGGGGGCAAATGAACACTGAAGCTTTCTTT.

As for this clonotype: A much more abundant neighbour one base away suggests this may be a read error. The CDR3 bases are TGTGCCAACAGCTCATCTAGGGGTTTCCCAGAGACCCAGTACTTC. Its protein is CANSSSRGFPETQYF. The chain uses TRBV11-3 and TRBJ2-5; TRBD1 is a possible D gene (5 bases). In germline, CDR1 is SGHNT, CDR2 YENEEA. There are 15 residues in the CDR3.

The V call is TRBV4-2, the J call TRBJ1-6, with D possibly matching TRBD1 (5 bases). V lost 0 bases to trimming and J lost 8 bases, with 11 bases between them. Germline V lookup: CDR1 LGHNA, CDR2 YNFKEQ. This CDR3 has 15 amino acids. In nucleotides, the CDR3 is TGTGCCAGCAGCCAAGATGTGGACACCTATTCACCCCTCCACTTT. Amino acid sequence: CASSQDVDTYSPLHF.

In the case of this clonotype: This may stem from a read error, because a much larger clone lies one nucleotide away. The gene calls are TRBV29-1 and TRBJ2-1; TRBD2 matches at 8 bases. CDR1 SQVTM and CDR2 ANQGSEA come from the germline V gene. The trim removed 6 bases at V and 6 bases at J, leaving 7 bases unmatched. CDR3 length: 13 amino acids. Written as DNA, the CDR3 is TGCAGCGTGCCGCGGGGGGTATTCAATGAGCAGTTCTTC. Encoded protein: CSVPRGVFNEQFF.

The table lists this clonotype with a few counts. V and J are TRBV10-2 and TRBJ2-7, with 12 positions matching TRBD2. Germline V gene data show CDR1 as WSHSY and CDR2 as SAAADI. The CDR3 length is 15 residues. The trim removed 2 bases at V and 4 bases at J, leaving 3 bases unmatched. The CDR3 is CASSEPGLAGYEQYF. The CDR3 nucleotides read TGCGCCAGCAGTGAGCCGGGACTAGCGGGTTACGAGCAGTACTTC.

Details on this clonotype: This may arise from a read error, as a much more abundant clone is one base away. This chain joins TRBV29-1 and TRBJ1-5, with D possibly being TRBD1 (6 bases). Germline lookup yields CDR1 SQVTM and CDR2 ANQGSEA. Trimming took 4 bases from V and 4 from J, leaving 11 bases between them. This CDR3 is built from 13 residues. This CDR3 reads CSVVFQGNQPQHF. DNA for the CDR3: TGCAGCGTTGTTTTCCAGGGGAATCAGCCCCAGCATTTT.

In this sample, this clonotype turned up many times. This rearrangement joins TRBV20-1 to TRBJ1-1; TRBD1 might be the D (5 bases). Germline V gene lookup returns CDR1 DFQATT and CDR2 SNEGSKA (reference sequence). The ends were cut back, 0 bases at V and 2 bases at J, with 16 bases in the middle. The CDR3 contains 16 residues. The CDR3 nucleotides are TGCAGTGCTAGAGATGGCCGGGGCGGCGGAAACACTGAAGCTTTCTTT. Encoded protein: CSARDGRGGGNTEAFF.

The J gene is TRBJ1-5, the V gene TRBV20-1; D might be TRBD1 (5 bases). Germline V lookup: CDR1 DFQATT, CDR2 SNEGSKA (reference sequence). This CDR3 has 13 amino acids. Deletions cut 6 bases from V and 16 bases from J, with 25 bases between. As DNA, the CDR3 is TGCAGTGCCAGTCCGGGGGGAGATCAGCCCAATCATTTT. This gives the protein CSASPGGDQPNHF.